This T cell receptor beta chain comes out of a study of T cell repertoires in cytomegalovirus infection. Whole-study results and caveats: Dominant in the ex vivo response were TCR beta clonotypes restricted by HLA-C and specific for CMV.

The CDR3 is 15 residues long. CDR1 is MNHEY and CDR2 is SMNVEV in the germline V gene (reference sequence). Trimming pared 8 bases from V and 0 bases from J, leaving 14 bases between. This clonotype has only a few counts. Its antigen is not known. TCRdb passed the reads through MiXCR, listing each CDR3 protein once. The sample records about half a million distinct CDR3 sequences, around a third being singletons. This receptor was identified in a human donor in good health (CMV status not recorded). Some clones in this sample may be carry-over from other donors' samples. V and J are TRBV27 and TRBJ2-1; D remains ambiguous. The source material was cultured PBMCs, sampled from culture after CMV antigen stimulation. CDR3 in amino acids: CASSGAPRSYNEQFF. The DNA for the CDR3 is TGTGCCAGCTCAGGTGCTCCCCGCTCCTACAATGAGCAGTTCTTC.